This T cell receptor beta chain originates from a study of cytomegalovirus exposure and HLA in healthy donors. CDR1 and CDR2 from the germline V gene are SGHRS and YFSETQ. The CDR3 covers 17 residues. With V trimmed by 3 bases and J by 2 bases, 12 bases remained unmatched. Some clones are missing from TCRdb's copy, which holds only in-frame ones; the method was immunoSEQ multiplex PCR. The table lists tens of thousands of clones, around 96% of them singletons. Study conclusions and caveats: A few CMV-associated chains proved CMV antigen-specific in vitro. For most TCR sequences rarity was the rule, although some public TCRs occurred in many donors. It was about 150 TCR beta chains that were listed as cytomegalovirus-associated. It was found in a later analysis that first-cohort TCR clusters tended to co-occur in the 95 to 150 validation repertoires.

For this clone: Its antigen is unknown.

The source is a man aged 18 to 30 in good health and CMV-seronegative. V gene TRBV5-1 combines with J gene TRBJ2-3, with TRBD2 matching over 7 bases. The material sequenced was PBMCs. In nucleotides, the CDR3 is TGCGCCAGCAGCTACGGTAGCGGGCCTAACCCCACAGATACGCAGTATTTT. Its protein product is CASSYGSGPNPTDTQYF.